The clone carrying this T cell receptor beta chain showed up many times. The sample originates from a study of HIV-infected children after antiretroviral therapy interruption. Treatment of the sample: PENTA 11 planned treatment interruption arm or continuous ART arm. There are 20 residues in the CDR3. Unique molecular identifiers were included in an RNA-based 3' RACE TCR library. MiXCR, applied by TCRdb to the 3' RACE reads, yields one record per CDR3 protein. The profile shows more than 35,000 distinct CDR3 sequences, approximately 7% of them singletons. The receptor comes from a pool of human donors with HIV. The sequences come from CD45RA+ CD4+ T cells from PBMCs, pooled from several time points, collected from a donor given antiretroviral therapy, either interrupted or continuous. Indicated subset: naive CD4+ CD45RA+ CD45RO- T cells. The rearrangement joins TRBV3-2 to TRBJ2-7; TRBD1, the table's D call, lacks a check against the DNA. TRBV3-2 is a documented pseudogene. The DNA of the CDR3 is TGTGCCAGCAGCCGCGGGACAACAATCACAGATCGGCGGCGGCCCTACGAGCAGTACTTC. Its protein is CASSRGTTITDRRRPYEQYF.